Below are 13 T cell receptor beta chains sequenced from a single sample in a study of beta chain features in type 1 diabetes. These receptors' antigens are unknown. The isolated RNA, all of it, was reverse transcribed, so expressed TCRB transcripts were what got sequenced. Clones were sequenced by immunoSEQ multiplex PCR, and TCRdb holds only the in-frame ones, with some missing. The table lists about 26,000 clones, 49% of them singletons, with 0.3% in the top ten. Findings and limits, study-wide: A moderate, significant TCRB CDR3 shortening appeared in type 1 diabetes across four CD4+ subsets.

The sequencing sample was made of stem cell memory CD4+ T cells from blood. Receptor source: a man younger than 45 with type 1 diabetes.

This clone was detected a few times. The CDR3 nucleotides are TGCGCCAGCAGCCGCGGAAACGATAATGAAAAACTGTTTTTT. As protein: CASSRGNDNEKLFF. The chain has TRBV5-1 and TRBJ1-4; D is undetermined. CDR1 and CDR2 (germline): SGHRS, YFSETQ. The CDR3 extends over 14 amino acids. V dropped 4 bases and J dropped 4 bases, with 11 bases sitting between them.

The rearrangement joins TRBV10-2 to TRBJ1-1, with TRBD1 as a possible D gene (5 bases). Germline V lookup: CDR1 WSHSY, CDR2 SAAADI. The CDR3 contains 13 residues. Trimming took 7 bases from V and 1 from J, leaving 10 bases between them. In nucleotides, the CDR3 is TGCGCCAGCATTCGGACACCGAACACTGAAGCTTTCTTT. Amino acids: CASIRTPNTEAFF.

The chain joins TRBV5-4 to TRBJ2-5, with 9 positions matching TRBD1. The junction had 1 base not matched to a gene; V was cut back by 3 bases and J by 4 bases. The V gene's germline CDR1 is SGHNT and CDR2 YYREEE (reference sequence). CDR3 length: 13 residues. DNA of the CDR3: TGTGCCAGCAGCTGGACAGGGGCAGAGACCCAGTACTTC. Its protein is CASSWTGAETQYF.

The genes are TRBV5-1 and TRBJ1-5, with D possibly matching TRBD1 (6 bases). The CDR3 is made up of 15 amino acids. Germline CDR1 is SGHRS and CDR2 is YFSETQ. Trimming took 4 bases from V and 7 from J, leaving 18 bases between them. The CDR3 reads CASSLDTGQNQPQHF. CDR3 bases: TGCGCCAGCAGCCTTGATACAGGGCAGAACCAGCCCCAGCATTTT.

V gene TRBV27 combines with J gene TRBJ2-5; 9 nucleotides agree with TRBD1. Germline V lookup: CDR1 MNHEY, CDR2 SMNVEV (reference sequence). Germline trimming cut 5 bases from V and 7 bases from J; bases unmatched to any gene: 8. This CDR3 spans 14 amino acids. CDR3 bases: TGTGCCAGCAGTCCAAACGGACAGGGGACGACCCAGTACTTC. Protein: CASSPNGQGTTQYF.

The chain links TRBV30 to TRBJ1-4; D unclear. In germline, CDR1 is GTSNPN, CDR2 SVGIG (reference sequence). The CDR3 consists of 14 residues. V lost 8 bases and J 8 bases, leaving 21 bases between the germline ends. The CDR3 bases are TGTGCCACTGGAGTGCGATCTCCCGGGGAAAAACTGTTTTTT. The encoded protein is CATGVRSPGEKLFF.

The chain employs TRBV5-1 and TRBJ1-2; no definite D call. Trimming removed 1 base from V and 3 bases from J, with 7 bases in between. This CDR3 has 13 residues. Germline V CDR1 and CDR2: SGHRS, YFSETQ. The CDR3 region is CASSLKGDYGYTF. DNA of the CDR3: TGCGCCAGCAGCTTGAAAGGAGACTATGGCTACACCTTC.

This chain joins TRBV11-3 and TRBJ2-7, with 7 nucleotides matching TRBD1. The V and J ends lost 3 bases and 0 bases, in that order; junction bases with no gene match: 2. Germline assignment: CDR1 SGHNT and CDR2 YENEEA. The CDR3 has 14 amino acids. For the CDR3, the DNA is TGTGCCAGCAGCTTGGGACAGTCCTCCTACGAGCAGTACTTC. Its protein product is CASSLGQSSYEQYF.

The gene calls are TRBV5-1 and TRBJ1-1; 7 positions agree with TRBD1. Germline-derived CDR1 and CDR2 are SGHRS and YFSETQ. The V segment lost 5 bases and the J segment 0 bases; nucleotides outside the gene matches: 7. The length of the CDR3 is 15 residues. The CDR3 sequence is CASSTGALLNTEAFF. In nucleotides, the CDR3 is TGCGCCAGCAGTACAGGGGCCTTATTGAACACTGAAGCTTTCTTT.

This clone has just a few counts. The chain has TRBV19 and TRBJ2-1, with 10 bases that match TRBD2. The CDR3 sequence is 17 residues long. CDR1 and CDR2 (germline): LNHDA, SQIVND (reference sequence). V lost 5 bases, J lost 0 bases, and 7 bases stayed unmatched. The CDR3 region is CASSPGLAVSSYNEQFF. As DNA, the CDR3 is TGTGCCAGTAGTCCTGGACTAGCGGTTAGCTCCTACAATGAGCAGTTCTTC.

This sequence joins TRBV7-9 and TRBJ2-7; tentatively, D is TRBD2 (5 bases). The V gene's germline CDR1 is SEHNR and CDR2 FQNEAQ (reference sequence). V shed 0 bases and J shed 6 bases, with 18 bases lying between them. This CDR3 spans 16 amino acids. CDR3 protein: CASSLAASSDATEQYF. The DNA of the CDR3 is TGTGCCAGCAGCTTAGCCGCTAGCTCGGATGCGACCGAGCAGTACTTC.

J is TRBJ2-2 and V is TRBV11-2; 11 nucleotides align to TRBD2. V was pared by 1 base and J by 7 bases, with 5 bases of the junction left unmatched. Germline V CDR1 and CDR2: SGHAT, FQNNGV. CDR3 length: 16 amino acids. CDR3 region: CASSLAASGGIGELFF. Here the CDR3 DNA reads TGTGCCAGCAGCTTAGCGGCTAGCGGGGGGATCGGGGAGCTGTTTTTT.

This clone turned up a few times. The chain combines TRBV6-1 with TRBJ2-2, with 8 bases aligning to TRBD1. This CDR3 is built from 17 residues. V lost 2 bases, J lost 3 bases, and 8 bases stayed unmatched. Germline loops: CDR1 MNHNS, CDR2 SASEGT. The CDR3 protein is CASSEPRTGRDTGELFF. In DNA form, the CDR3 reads TGTGCCAGCAGTGAACCTAGGACAGGGCGCGACACCGGGGAGCTGTTTTTT.